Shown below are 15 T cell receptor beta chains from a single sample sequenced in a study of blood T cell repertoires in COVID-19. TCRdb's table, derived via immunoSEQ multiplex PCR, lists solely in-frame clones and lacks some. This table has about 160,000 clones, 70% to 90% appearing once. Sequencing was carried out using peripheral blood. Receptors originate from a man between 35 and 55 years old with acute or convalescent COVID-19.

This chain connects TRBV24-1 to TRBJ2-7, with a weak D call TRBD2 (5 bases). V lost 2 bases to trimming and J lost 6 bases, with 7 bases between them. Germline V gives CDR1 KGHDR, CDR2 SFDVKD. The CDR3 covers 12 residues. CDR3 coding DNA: TGTGCCACCAGTGATTCCCGGGGCGAGCAGTACTTC. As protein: CATSDSRGEQYF.

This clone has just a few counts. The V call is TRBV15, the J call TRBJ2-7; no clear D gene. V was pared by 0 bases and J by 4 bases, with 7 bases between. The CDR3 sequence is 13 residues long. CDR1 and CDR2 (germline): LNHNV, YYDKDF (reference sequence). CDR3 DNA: TGTGCCACCAGCAGAGACCTTATGTACGAGCAGTACTTC. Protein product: CATSRDLMYEQYF. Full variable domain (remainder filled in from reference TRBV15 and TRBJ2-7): DAMVIQNPRYQVTQFGKPVTLSCSQTLNHNVMYWYQQKSSQAPKLLFHYYDKDFNNEADTPDNFQSRRPNTSFCFLDIRSPGLGDTAMYLCATSRDLMYEQYFGPGTRLTVT.

CDR3 nucleotide sequence: TGTGCCAGCGCCGCGGGGTCCGGGGTGGGCTATGGCTACACCTTC. This encodes CASAAGSGVGYGYTF. This sequence joins TRBV2 and TRBJ1-2, with no clear D. V was cut by 8 bases and J by 4 bases, with 20 bases left in between. The V gene's germline CDR1 is SNHLY and CDR2 FYNNEI. The CDR3 runs 15 residues.

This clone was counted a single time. The CDR3 loop is CASRPGTGANYGYTF. The CDR3 DNA reads TGTGCCAGCAGACCTGGGACAGGGGCTAACTATGGCTACACCTTC. V and J are TRBV11-2 and TRBJ1-2; TRBD1 agrees at 10 bases. V dropped 6 bases and J dropped 0; count of bases not matched to a gene: 4. This CDR3 is built from 15 residues. The germline V gene encodes CDR1 SGHAT and CDR2 FQNNGV.

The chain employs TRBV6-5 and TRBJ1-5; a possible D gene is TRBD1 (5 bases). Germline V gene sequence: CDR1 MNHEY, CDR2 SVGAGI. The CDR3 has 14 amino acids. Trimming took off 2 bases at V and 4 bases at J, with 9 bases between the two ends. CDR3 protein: CASSYVTANQPQHF. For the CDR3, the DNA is TGTGCCAGCAGTTACGTGACAGCGAATCAGCCCCAGCATTTT.

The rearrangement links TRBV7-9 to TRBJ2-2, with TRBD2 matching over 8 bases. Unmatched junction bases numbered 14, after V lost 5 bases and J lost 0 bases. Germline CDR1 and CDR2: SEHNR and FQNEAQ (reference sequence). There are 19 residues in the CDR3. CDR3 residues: CASSPIAGRGGPNTGELFF. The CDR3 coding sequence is TGTGCCAGCAGCCCCATCGCGGGACGGGGGGGCCCGAACACCGGGGAGCTGTTTTTT.

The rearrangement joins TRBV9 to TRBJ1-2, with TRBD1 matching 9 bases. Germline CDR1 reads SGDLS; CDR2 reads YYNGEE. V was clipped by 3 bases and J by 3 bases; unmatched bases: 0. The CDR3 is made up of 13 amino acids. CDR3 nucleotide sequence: TGTGCCAGCAGCGGACAGGGGGACTATGGCTACACCTTC. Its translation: CASSGQGDYGYTF.

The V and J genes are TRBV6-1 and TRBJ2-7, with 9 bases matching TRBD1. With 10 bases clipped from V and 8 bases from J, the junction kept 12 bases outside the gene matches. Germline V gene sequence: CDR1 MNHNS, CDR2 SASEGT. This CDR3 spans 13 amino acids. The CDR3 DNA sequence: TGTGCCACCGTCCCGGGGACAGGGCCCAAGCAGTACTTC. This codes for CATVPGTGPKQYF.

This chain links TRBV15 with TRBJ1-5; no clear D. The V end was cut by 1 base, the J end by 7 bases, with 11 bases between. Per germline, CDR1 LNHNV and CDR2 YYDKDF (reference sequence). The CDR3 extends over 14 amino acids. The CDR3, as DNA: TGTGCCACCAGCAGAGGCCAGGTTGGACAGCCCCAGCATTTT. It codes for CATSRGQVGQPQHF.

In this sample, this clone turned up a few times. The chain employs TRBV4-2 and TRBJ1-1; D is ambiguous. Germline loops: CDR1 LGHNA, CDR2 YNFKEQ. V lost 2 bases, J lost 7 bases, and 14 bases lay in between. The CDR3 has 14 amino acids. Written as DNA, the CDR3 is TGTGCCAGCAGCCAATTTAGAACAGCCCTTGAAGCTTTCTTT. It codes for CASSQFRTALEAFF.

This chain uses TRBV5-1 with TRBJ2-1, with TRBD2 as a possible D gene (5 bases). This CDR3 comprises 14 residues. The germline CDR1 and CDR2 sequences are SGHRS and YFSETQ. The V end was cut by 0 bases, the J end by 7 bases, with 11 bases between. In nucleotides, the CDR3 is TGCGCCAGCAGCTTGGGAGGGATAGGTAATGAGCAGTTCTTC. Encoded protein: CASSLGGIGNEQFF.

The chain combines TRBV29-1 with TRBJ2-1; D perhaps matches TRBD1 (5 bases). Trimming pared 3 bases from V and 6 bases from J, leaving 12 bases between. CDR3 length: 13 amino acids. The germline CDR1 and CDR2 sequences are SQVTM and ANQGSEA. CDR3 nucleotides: TGCAGCGTTGATGTAGACAGCCCCAATGAGCAGTTCTTC. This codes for CSVDVDSPNEQFF.

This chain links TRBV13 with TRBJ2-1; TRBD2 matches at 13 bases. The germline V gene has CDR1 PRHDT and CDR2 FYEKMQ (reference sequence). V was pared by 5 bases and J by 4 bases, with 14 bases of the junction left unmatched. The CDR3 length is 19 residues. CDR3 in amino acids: CASSPALAGGPKGYNEQFF. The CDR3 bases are TGTGCCAGCAGCCCGGCACTAGCGGGGGGGCCCAAGGGATACAATGAGCAGTTCTTC.

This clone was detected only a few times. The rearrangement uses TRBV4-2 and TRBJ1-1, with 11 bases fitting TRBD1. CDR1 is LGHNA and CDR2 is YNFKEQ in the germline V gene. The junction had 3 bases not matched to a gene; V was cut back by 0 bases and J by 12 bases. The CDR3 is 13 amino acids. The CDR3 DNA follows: TGTGCCAGCAGCCAAGAAGGGGACAGGGGGACTTTCTTT. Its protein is CASSQEGDRGTFF.

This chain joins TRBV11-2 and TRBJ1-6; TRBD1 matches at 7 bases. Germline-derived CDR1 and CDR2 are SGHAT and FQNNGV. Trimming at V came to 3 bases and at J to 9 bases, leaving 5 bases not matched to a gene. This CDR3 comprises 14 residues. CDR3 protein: CASSLTGLLSPLHF. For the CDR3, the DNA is TGTGCCAGCAGCTTGACAGGGCTTCTTTCACCCCTCCACTTT.